This T cell receptor (beta chain) derives from a study of shared clonotypes between healthy human individuals. The V gene lost 0 bases and the J gene lost 8 bases, with 11 bases spanning the gap. Germline CDR1 reads SGHVS; CDR2 reads FQNEAQ. This CDR3 has 14 residues. The method was immunoSEQ multiplex PCR; TCRdb's version includes in-frame clones alone and lacks a portion of them. The sample shows nearly 500,000 clones, about 82% of them seen only once. The sequenced sample was PBMCs. This clonotype was sampled from a woman between 40 and 55 years old in good health. Some clones in this sample may be carry-over from other donors' samples. The gene calls are TRBV7-8 and TRBJ2-1; a possible D gene is TRBD2 (5 bases). The CDR3 coding sequence is TGTGCCAGCAGCTTAGCAACTAGGGTCCATGAGCAGTTCTTC. Protein product: CASSLATRVHEQFF.